This T cell receptor (beta chain) is from a study of cytomegalovirus exposure and HLA in healthy donors. Study background: Unique TCRs from HLA-typed donors, approximately 80 million of them, were held in an early data release. The study's findings and limits: HLA alleles were associated with 16,000 or so TCR beta sequences in a later analysis at 0.05 false discovery rate. Earlier analysis found most TCR beta V segments productive about 90% or about 30% of the time. Indistinguishable V segments such as TRBV6-2 and TRBV6-3 were excluded.

Per the germline V gene, CDR1 is ENHRY and CDR2 is SYGVKD. The CDR3 covers 14 residues. V was pared by 6 bases and J by 1 base, with 10 bases between. The PCR had 60 Vbeta and 13 Jbeta primers. Profiled with immunoSEQ multiplex PCR; TCRdb holds only in-frame clones, not every one. The data show under 200,000 clones, 79% seen once. Comment on this clone: Its target is unknown.

Material for sequencing was PBMCs. This sequence was found in a male donor in good health and CMV-seropositive. The chain couples TRBV10-3 to TRBJ1-3; the D gene is possibly TRBD1 (5 bases). The CDR3 DNA follows: TGTGCCATCAGGATAGGGACTTCTGGAAACACCATATATTTT. This encodes CAIRIGTSGNTIYF.